This T cell receptor (beta chain) was sequenced during a study of blood T cells in healthy people across ages. General study points: PBMC samples, being unsorted, prevented any conclusive comparison of naive and antigen-experienced cells. Estimates based on one million T cells were treated as lower bounds. Naive CD4+ cell counts and diversity both ran higher in long-lived than in aged donors.

A second about 6 to 11 cycle PCR used barcoded and J-beta primers. Per sample, CDR3-containing paired-end reads numbered at least 2.5 million. TCRdb called the 5' RACE reads again in MiXCR, with one record for every CDR3 protein. The sample includes about 1.8 million distinct CDR3 sequences, roughly 52% seen only once; the top ten take approximately 2%. The V gene end was trimmed by 4 bases and the J gene end by 4 bases; junction bases not matched to a gene: 8. Germline CDR1 reads SGHRS; CDR2 reads YFSETQ. There are 15 residues in the CDR3. Comment on this clonotype: Its specificity is unknown.

The sequence was obtained from a woman in her thirties or forties in good health. The chain carries TRBV5-1 and TRBJ1-2; 9 bases fit TRBD1. The sequencing input was blood. DNA of the CDR3: TGCGCCAGCAGCCCTATGGGACAGGGCGGCTATGGCTACACCTTC. It is translated as CASSPMGQGGYGYTF.